The TCR beta chain under discussion was sequenced for a study of blood T cell repertoires in COVID-19. Study-wide background: Acute-phase and convalescent COVID-19 samples originated in the United States, Italy and Spain.

This table comes from immunoSEQ multiplex PCR, and its TCRdb copy is limited to in-frame clones, with some not included. Found here are some 490,000 clones, approximately 90% of them singletons; the top ten hold 8% to 9.5%. Self-reported history from a screening survey and questionnaire set each donor's cohort. CDR1 is SGHTS, CDR2 YDEGEE, per germline. This CDR3 comprises 17 residues. Trimming removed 1 base from V and 2 bases from J, with 17 bases in between. The chain carries TRBV5-8 and TRBJ2-3; D is perhaps TRBD2 (6 bases). The specimen sequenced was PBMCs or T cells enriched from blood (not recorded which). The clonotype comes from a woman aged 60-75 years who had recovered from COVID-19. The CDR3 region has the DNA TGTGCCAGCAGCTTGCCCGGGGACTCGACATTCACAGATACGCAGTATTTT. As protein: CASSLPGDSTFTDTQYF.